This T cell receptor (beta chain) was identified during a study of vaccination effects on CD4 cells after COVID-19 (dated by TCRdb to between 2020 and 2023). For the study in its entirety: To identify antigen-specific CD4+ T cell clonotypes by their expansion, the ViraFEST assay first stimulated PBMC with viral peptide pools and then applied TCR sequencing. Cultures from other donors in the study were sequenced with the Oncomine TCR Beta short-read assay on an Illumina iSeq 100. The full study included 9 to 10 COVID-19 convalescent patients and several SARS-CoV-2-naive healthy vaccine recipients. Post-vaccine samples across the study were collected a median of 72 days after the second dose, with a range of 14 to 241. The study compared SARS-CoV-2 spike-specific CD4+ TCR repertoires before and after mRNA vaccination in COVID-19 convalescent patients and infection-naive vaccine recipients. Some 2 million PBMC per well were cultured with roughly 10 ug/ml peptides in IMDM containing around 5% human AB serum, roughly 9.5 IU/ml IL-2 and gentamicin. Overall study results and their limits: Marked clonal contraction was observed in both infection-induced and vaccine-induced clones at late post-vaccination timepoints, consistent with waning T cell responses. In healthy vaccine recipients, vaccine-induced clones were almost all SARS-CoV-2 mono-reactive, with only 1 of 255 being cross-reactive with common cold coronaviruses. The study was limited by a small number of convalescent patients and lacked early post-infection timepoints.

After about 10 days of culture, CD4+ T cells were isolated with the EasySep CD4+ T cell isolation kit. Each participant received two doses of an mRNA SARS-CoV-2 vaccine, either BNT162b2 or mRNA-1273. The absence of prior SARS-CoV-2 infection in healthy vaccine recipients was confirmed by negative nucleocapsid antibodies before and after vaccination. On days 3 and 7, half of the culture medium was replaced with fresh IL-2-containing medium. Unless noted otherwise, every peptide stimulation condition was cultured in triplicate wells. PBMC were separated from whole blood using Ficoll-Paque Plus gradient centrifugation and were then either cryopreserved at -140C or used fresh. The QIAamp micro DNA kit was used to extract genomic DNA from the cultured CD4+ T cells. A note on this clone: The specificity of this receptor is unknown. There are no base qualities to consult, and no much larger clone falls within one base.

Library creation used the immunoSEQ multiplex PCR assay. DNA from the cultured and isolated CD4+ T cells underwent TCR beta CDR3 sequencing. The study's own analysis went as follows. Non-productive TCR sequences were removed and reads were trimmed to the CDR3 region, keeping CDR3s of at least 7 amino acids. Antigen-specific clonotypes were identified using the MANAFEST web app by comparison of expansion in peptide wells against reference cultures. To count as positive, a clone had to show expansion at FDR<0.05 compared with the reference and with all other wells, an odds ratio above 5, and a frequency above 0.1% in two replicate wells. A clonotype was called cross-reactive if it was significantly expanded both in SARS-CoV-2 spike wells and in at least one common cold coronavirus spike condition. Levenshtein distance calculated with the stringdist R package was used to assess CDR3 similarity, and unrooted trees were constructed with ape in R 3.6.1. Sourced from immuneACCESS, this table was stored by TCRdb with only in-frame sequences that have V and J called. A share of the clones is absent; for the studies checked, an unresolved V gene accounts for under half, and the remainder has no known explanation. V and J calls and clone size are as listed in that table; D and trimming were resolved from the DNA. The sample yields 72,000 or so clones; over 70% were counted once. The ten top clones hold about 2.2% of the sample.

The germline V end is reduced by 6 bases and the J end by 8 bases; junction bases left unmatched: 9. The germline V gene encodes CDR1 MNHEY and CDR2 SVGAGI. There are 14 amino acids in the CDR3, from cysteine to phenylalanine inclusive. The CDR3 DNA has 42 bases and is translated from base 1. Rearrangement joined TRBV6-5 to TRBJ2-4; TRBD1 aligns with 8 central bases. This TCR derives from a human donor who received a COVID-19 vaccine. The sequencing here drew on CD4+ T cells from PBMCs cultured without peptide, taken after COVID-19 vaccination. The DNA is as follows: TGTGCCAGCAGACCCAGGGGGCACTGGGACATTCAGTACTTC. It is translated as CASRPRGHWDIQYF.